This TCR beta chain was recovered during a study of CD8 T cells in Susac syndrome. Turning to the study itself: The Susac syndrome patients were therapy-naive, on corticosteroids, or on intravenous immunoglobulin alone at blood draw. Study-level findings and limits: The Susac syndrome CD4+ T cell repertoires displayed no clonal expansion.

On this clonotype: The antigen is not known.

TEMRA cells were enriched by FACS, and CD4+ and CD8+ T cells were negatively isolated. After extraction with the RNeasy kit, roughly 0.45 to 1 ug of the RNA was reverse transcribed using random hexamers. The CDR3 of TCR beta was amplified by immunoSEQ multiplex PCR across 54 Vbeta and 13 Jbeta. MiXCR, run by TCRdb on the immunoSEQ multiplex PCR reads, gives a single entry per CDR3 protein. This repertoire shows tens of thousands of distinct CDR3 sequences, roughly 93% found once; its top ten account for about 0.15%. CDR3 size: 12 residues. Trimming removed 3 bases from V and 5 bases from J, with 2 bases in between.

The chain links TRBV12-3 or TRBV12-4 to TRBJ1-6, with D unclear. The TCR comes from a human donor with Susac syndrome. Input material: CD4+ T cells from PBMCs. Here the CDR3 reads CASSFNNSPLHF. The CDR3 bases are TGTGCCAGCAGTTTCAATAATTCACCCCTCCACTTT.